The 21 T cell receptor beta chains listed next were all sequenced from one sample in a study of T cells in narcolepsy. Clones were read by immunoSEQ multiplex PCR, and TCRdb kept only the in-frame ones, dropping some. Here the sample spans some 30,000 clones, about 85% being singletons. The specimen sequenced was CD45RA- memory CD4+ T cells from PBMCs. The receptors originated from a human donor with narcolepsy.

The chain joins TRBV28 to TRBJ2-2; a weak D match, TRBD2 (5 bases). Trimming took 7 bases from V and 1 from J, leaving 10 bases between them. The germline V gene has CDR1 MDHEN and CDR2 SYDVKM. The CDR3 is 14 residues long. DNA for the CDR3: TGTGCCAGCAAGCGGACCCTGAACACCGGGGAGCTGTTTTTT. The encoded protein is CASKRTLNTGELFF.

V gene TRBV30 combines with J gene TRBJ1-1; no firm D call. V lost 3 bases, J lost 4 bases, and 12 bases lay in between. Germline V gene sequence: CDR1 GTSNPN, CDR2 SVGIG (reference sequence). This CDR3 has 13 amino acids. Written as DNA, the CDR3 is TGTGCCTGGAGGTACACCACCAGCACTGAAGCTTTCTTT. This sequence encodes CAWRYTTSTEAFF. Variable domain in full (rest from reference TRBV30 and TRBJ1-1): SQTIHQWPATLVQPVGSPLSLECTVEGTSNPNLYWYRQAAGRGLQLLFYSVGIGQISSEVPQNLSASRPQDRQFILSSKKLLLSDSGFYLCAWRYTTSTEAFFGQGTRLTVV.

The chain joins TRBV6-1 to TRBJ1-2, with a weak D call TRBD1 (5 bases). V lost 7 bases to trimming and J lost 6 bases, with 15 bases between them. CDR3 length: 13 amino acids. The germline CDR1 and CDR2 sequences are MNHNS and SASEGT. The CDR3 reads CASMSGAKHGYTF. In DNA, the CDR3 is TGTGCCAGCATGAGTGGGGCGAAACATGGCTACACCTTC.

The V call is TRBV6-6, the J call TRBJ2-1; 7 bases align to TRBD1. V was clipped by 6 bases and J by 7 bases; unmatched bases: 9. This CDR3 has 14 amino acids. Germline V gene sequence: CDR1 MNHNY, CDR2 SVGAGI (reference sequence). The CDR3 sequence: CASRGQGVWNEQFF. CDR3 coding DNA: TGTGCCAGCAGAGGTCAGGGGGTGTGGAATGAGCAGTTCTTC.

The gene calls are TRBV7-8 and TRBJ2-7; 8 bases agree with TRBD1. CDR3 length equals 15 residues. V was pared by 5 bases and J by 0 bases, with 6 bases of the junction left unmatched. Germline V gene data show CDR1 as SGHVS and CDR2 as FQNEAQ. The CDR3: CASSPGTGLSYEQYF. DNA for the CDR3: TGTGCCAGCAGCCCAGGGACAGGCCTCTCCTACGAGCAGTACTTC.

This sequence joins TRBV28 and TRBJ2-2; no clear D gene. V was cut by 7 bases and J by 4 bases, with 10 bases left in between. This CDR3 is built from 13 residues. In germline, CDR1 is MDHEN, CDR2 SYDVKM. The CDR3 coding sequence is TGTGCCAGCACGGGTTTCTTCACCGGGGAGCTGTTTTTT. It is translated as CASTGFFTGELFF.

The chain couples TRBV6-6 to TRBJ1-3; TRBD1 matches 9 bases. The germline gives CDR1 MNHNY, CDR2 SVGAGI (reference sequence). CDR3 length: 15 amino acids. Trimming at V came to 5 bases and at J to 4 bases, leaving 6 bases not matched to a gene. The CDR3 reads CASSLATGGGNTIYF. The CDR3 DNA is TGTGCCAGCAGTCTTGCAACAGGGGGCGGAAACACCATATATTTT.

The chain links TRBV7-6 to TRBJ2-2; 7 bases agree with TRBD2. Unmatched junction bases numbered 5, after V lost 1 base and J lost 3 bases. The CDR3 has 16 residues. The germline V gene has CDR1 SGHVS and CDR2 FNYEAQ. The CDR3 DNA reads as TGTGCCAGCAGCTTAGAGGCTAGCGGCCACACCGGGGAGCTGTTTTTT. As protein: CASSLEASGHTGELFF.

This chain connects TRBV5-1 to TRBJ1-2; D is unclear. The germline V gene encodes CDR1 SGHRS and CDR2 YFSETQ. The CDR3 consists of 12 residues. Trimming left V 3 bases short and J 6 bases short, with 9 bases between. This CDR3 reads CASSSGGHGYTF. The DNA for the CDR3 is TGCGCCAGCAGCTCCGGTGGGCATGGCTACACCTTC.

This clone appeared a single time. This chain links TRBV11-3 with TRBJ1-1, with D hard to call. Germline V CDR1 and CDR2: SGHNT, YENEEA. CDR3 length: 14 residues. Deletions cut 3 bases from V and 4 bases from J, with 12 bases between. Written as DNA, the CDR3 is TGTGCCAGCAGCTTCACGGACCGGCTCACTGAAGCTTTCTTT. Amino acids: CASSFTDRLTEAFF. The entire variable domain, with the rest obtained from reference TRBV11-3 and TRBJ1-1, is as follows: EAGVVQSPRYKIIEKKQPVAFWCNPISGHNTLYWYLQNLGQGPELLIRYENEEAVDDSQLPKDRFSAERLKGVDSTLKIQPAELGDSAVYLCASSFTDRLTEAFFGQGTRLTVV.

This clone has just a few counts. The CDR3 sequence is CAISASGRGENEQYF. Here the CDR3 DNA reads TGTGCCATCAGTGCCTCAGGGAGAGGGGAAAACGAGCAGTACTTC. The chain carries TRBV10-3 and TRBJ2-7, with D tentatively TRBD1 or TRBD2 (5 bases each). The V end was cut by 4 bases, the J end by 5 bases, with 18 bases between. The CDR3 sequence is 15 residues long. Looked up from germline, CDR1 is ENHRY and CDR2 is SYGVKD.

The sample holds one count of this clone. The chain carries TRBV7-3 and TRBJ2-1, with D tentatively TRBD1 (5 bases). V shed 5 bases and J shed 7 bases, with 18 bases lying between them. This CDR3 comprises 15 residues. CDR1 SGHTA and CDR2 FQGTGA come from the germline V gene. The CDR3 reads CASSQYAVGLNEQFF. CDR3 bases: TGTGCCAGCAGCCAATATGCGGTGGGGCTAAATGAGCAGTTCTTC.

The J gene is TRBJ2-3, the V gene TRBV5-1; 10 bases are a match to TRBD2. The V gene end was trimmed by 2 bases and the J gene end by 4 bases; junction bases not matched to a gene: 4. The germline gives CDR1 SGHRS, CDR2 YFSETQ. The CDR3 loop spans 15 amino acids. CDR3 residues: CASSLSGGAADTQYF. The DNA for the CDR3 is TGCGCCAGCAGCTTAAGCGGGGGGGCCGCAGATACGCAGTATTTT.

The chain uses TRBV11-2 and TRBJ2-7; 8 nucleotides match TRBD2. Germline V gene lookup returns CDR1 SGHAT and CDR2 FQNNGV. This CDR3 comprises 14 residues. Trimming took 4 bases from V and 4 from J; bases not matched to a gene: 6. The CDR3: CASSSSTGGYEQYF. In DNA, the CDR3 is TGTGCCAGCAGCTCCTCCACGGGGGGGTACGAGCAGTACTTC.

CDR3 sequence (DNA): TGTGCCTGGAGTGTAGGGGGGATTGGAGAAAAACTGTTTTTT. It is translated as CAWSVGGIGEKLFF. The chain carries TRBV30 and TRBJ1-4, with TRBD1 as a possible D gene (6 bases). CDR1 GTSNPN and CDR2 SVGIG come from the germline V gene (reference sequence). Trimming took off 0 bases at V and 8 bases at J, with 13 bases between the two ends. The length of the CDR3 is 14 residues.

This chain links TRBV4-1 with TRBJ2-1; 14 nucleotides agree with TRBD2. Germline lookup yields CDR1 MGHRA and CDR2 YSYEKL. The J segment lost 7 bases and the V segment lost 4 bases, leaving 15 bases of the junction unmatched. There are 19 residues in the CDR3. DNA for the CDR3: TGCGCCAGCAGCCTTAGCTACTCGGGACTAGCGGGAGTAAGTAATGAGCAGTTCTTC. This sequence encodes CASSLSYSGLAGVSNEQFF.

In its sample, this clone was seen once. V and J are TRBV7-8 and TRBJ2-3, with TRBD2 matching over 7 bases. Trimming cost V 0 bases and J 6 bases; bases outside gene matches: 9. The CDR3 extends over 16 amino acids. Germline CDR1 and CDR2: SGHVS and FQNEAQ. The CDR3 DNA reads TGTGCCAGCAGCTTAGCGCGAGGACTAGGAAAGGATACGCAGTATTTT. Translated: CASSLARGLGKDTQYF.

The J gene is TRBJ2-3, the V gene TRBV7-6, with D possibly being TRBD1 or TRBD2 (5 bases each). The CDR3 contains 13 residues. Germline CDR1 is SGHVS and CDR2 is FNYEAQ. V was shortened by 1 base and J by 6 bases, with 8 bases between the two germline ends. The DNA of the CDR3 is TGTGCCAGCAGCTTAGGAGGGGATGATACGCAGTATTTT. This gives the protein CASSLGGDDTQYF.

This chain links TRBV5-4 with TRBJ2-7; tentative D call: TRBD2 (5 bases). V lost 0 bases and J lost 4, with 5 bases in between. This CDR3 contains 12 residues. Germline V lookup: CDR1 SGHNT, CDR2 YYREEE (reference sequence). The CDR3 loop reads CASSLGEYEQYF. DNA for the CDR3: TGTGCCAGCAGCTTGGGGGAGTACGAGCAGTACTTC.

The V gene is TRBV7-9, the J gene TRBJ1-6; TRBD1 might be the D (5 bases). With 4 bases removed from V and 4 bases from J, the gap between germline ends came to 11 bases. The CDR3 is 15 amino acids. CDR1 is SEHNR and CDR2 is FQNEAQ in the germline V gene (reference sequence). The CDR3 loop reads CASSSGGLYNSPLHF. CDR3 sequence (DNA): TGTGCCAGCAGCTCGGGGGGACTGTATAATTCACCCCTCCACTTT.

This chain links TRBV30 with TRBJ1-6, with TRBD1 as a possible D gene (5 bases). Germline V lookup: CDR1 GTSNPN, CDR2 SVGIG (reference sequence). The germline V and J ends were trimmed by 4 bases and 6 bases, with 10 bases remaining between them. The CDR3 runs to 13 residues. The CDR3 loop reads CAWNPQGNSPLHF. DNA of the CDR3: TGTGCCTGGAATCCCCAGGGTAATTCACCCCTCCACTTT.